The 23 T cell receptor beta chains below all came from one sample that was sequenced in a study of cytomegalovirus exposure and HLA in healthy donors. The PCR contained 60 Vbeta and 13 Jbeta primers. Clones were sequenced by immunoSEQ multiplex PCR, and TCRdb holds only the in-frame ones, with some missing. The sample includes under 250,000 clones, over 60% seen only once; the top ten take 0.63%. Sequencing was carried out using PBMCs. The source of these receptors is a man between 18 and 29 years old in good health and CMV-seronegative.

Here the CDR3 DNA reads TGTGCCACCAGCAGACAACAGGGGGCCCGCACAGATACGCAGTATTTT. Protein product: CATSRQQGARTDTQYF. The rearrangement uses TRBV15 and TRBJ2-3, with 9 positions matching TRBD1. Germline CDR1 reads LNHNV; CDR2 reads YYDKDF (reference sequence). V gave up 2 bases and J gave up 1 base; unmatched junction bases: 4. The CDR3 contains 16 residues.

The rearrangement links TRBV14 to TRBJ2-1, with 13 bases matching TRBD2. The CDR3 covers 17 residues. Germline CDR1 reads SGHDN; CDR2 reads FVKESK. V lost 2 bases to trimming and J lost 7 bases; unmatched junction nucleotides: 8. CDR3 sequence: CASSQFRTSGSLNEQFF. The CDR3 coding sequence is TGTGCCAGCAGCCAATTCAGGACTAGCGGGAGCCTAAATGAGCAGTTCTTC.

The rearrangement joins TRBV27 to TRBJ2-7, with D possibly matching TRBD1 (5 bases). Germline assignment: CDR1 MNHEY and CDR2 SMNVEV (reference sequence). The V gene lost 2 bases and the J gene lost 5 bases, with 13 bases spanning the gap. The length of the CDR3 is 14 residues. The CDR3 DNA reads as TGTGCCAGCAGTTTAACAGGCTGGCTGCACGAGCAGTACTTC. As protein: CASSLTGWLHEQYF.

The sample holds one count of this clone. V gene TRBV9 combines with J gene TRBJ2-1; the match to TRBD1 covers 12 bases. V trimming: 4 bases; J trimming: 4 bases; junction bases outside the gene matches: 6. The CDR3 has 16 residues. The germline CDR1 and CDR2 sequences are SGDLS and YYNGEE. The CDR3 nucleotides are TGTGCCAGCAGCTGGGGACAGGGGGCTCGTTACAATGAGCAGTTCTTC. This codes for CASSWGQGARYNEQFF. The complete variable domain, with remaining parts taken from reference TRBV9 and TRBJ2-1, reads DSGVTQTPKHLITATGQRVTLRCSPRSGDLSVYWYQQSLDQGLQFLIQYYNGEERAKGNILERFSAQQFPDLHSELNLSSLELGDSALYFCASSWGQGARYNEQFFGPGTRLTVL.

This sequence joins TRBV9 and TRBJ1-2; D perhaps matches TRBD1 (6 bases). This CDR3 has 21 residues. CDR1 is SGDLS and CDR2 is YYNGEE in the germline V gene. V lost 4 bases and J lost 2, with 33 bases in between. CDR3 nucleotide sequence: TGTGCCAGCAGCCCCCGGTCCCTATCCGGGACACAGTTAACTCGGAACTATGGCTACACCTTC. This translates into CASSPRSLSGTQLTRNYGYTF.

This clone was seen only once. The chain links TRBV5-1 to TRBJ2-7; 13 nucleotides align to TRBD2. Germline CDR1 and CDR2: SGHRS and YFSETQ. The CDR3 is 18 residues long. The V gene end was trimmed by 2 bases and the J gene end by 0 bases; junction bases not matched to a gene: 8. The CDR3, as DNA: TGCGCCAGCAGCTTCGCCGGGACTAGCGGGAAGACCTCCTACGAGCAGTACTTC. Its translation is CASSFAGTSGKTSYEQYF.

The chain employs TRBV7-9 and TRBJ1-5; TRBD1 is a possible D gene (5 bases). Germline V gives CDR1 SEHNR, CDR2 FQNEAQ (reference sequence). The CDR3 is 12 residues long. V lost 5 bases to trimming and J lost 5 bases, with 7 bases between them. The DNA for the CDR3 is TGTGCCAGCAGCCGGGGGGATCAGCCCCAGCATTTT. Protein sequence: CASSRGDQPQHF.

The chain couples TRBV13 to TRBJ2-2; maybe TRBD1 (5 bases). Trimming cost V 1 base and J 4 bases, with 7 bases left between them. CDR1 PRHDT and CDR2 FYEKMQ come from the germline V gene (reference sequence). The CDR3 contains 14 residues. Here the CDR3 reads CASSLAGITGELFF. In DNA, the CDR3 is TGTGCCAGCAGCTTAGCAGGGATCACCGGGGAGCTGTTTTTT.

CDR3 DNA sequence: TGTGCCACCAGCAGAGATTACACTACCTATGGCTACACCTTC. Its protein product is CATSRDYTTYGYTF. The chain employs TRBV15 and TRBJ1-2; D is undetermined. The CDR3 has 14 residues. Trimming stripped 0 bases from V and 4 bases from J, with 9 bases between. The V gene's germline CDR1 is LNHNV and CDR2 YYDKDF (reference sequence). The variable domain in full, completed from reference TRBV15 and TRBJ1-2, reads DAMVIQNPRYQVTQFGKPVTLSCSQTLNHNVMYWYQQKSSQAPKLLFHYYDKDFNNEADTPDNFQSRRPNTSFCFLDIRSPGLGDTAMYLCATSRDYTTYGYTFGSGTRLTVV.

Of note for this clone: Other DNA sequences in this specimen translate into the identical CDR3. The chain is built from TRBV5-1 and TRBJ2-1; 10 bases match TRBD2. The CDR3 contains 15 residues. V lost 4 bases and J lost 4; bases outside the gene matches: 5. CDR1 is SGHRS and CDR2 is YFSETQ in the germline V gene. In DNA, the CDR3 is TGCGCCAGCAGCCCCGGGACTAGCGATTACAATGAGCAGTTCTTC. Amino acid sequence: CASSPGTSDYNEQFF.

The V call is TRBV7-8, the J call TRBJ1-2; 8 nucleotides match TRBD1. CDR1 is SGHVS, CDR2 FQNEAQ, per germline. The J segment lost 7 bases and the V segment lost 5 bases, leaving 15 bases of the junction unmatched. The CDR3 extends over 16 amino acids. This CDR3 reads CASSPAPRQGLGGYTF. The CDR3, as DNA: TGTGCCAGCAGCCCTGCCCCGCGACAGGGGTTAGGTGGCTACACCTTC.

The chain combines TRBV5-1 with TRBJ2-1; TRBD1 matches 7 bases. CDR1 and CDR2 (germline): SGHRS, YFSETQ. The CDR3 spans 14 residues. V trimming: 7 bases; J trimming: 5 bases; junction bases outside the gene matches: 9. CDR3 region: CASGPGQINNEQFF. The CDR3 DNA follows: TGCGCCAGCGGGCCGGGACAGATTAACAATGAGCAGTTCTTC.

V and J are TRBV30 and TRBJ1-6; D might be TRBD1 (6 bases). The V end was cut by 4 bases, the J end by 8 bases, with 9 bases between. CDR3 length equals 12 residues. The V gene's germline CDR1 is GTSNPN and CDR2 SVGIG (reference sequence). CDR3 DNA: TGTGCCTGGACGCCAGGGGATTCACCCCTCCACTTT. Translation: CAWTPGDSPLHF.

The chain links TRBV4-1 to TRBJ2-7, with 9 nucleotides matching TRBD1. CDR1 MGHRA and CDR2 YSYEKL come from the germline V gene. The CDR3 is 15 residues long. V dropped 2 bases and J dropped 2; count of bases not matched to a gene: 4. The CDR3 DNA is TGCGCCAGCAGCCAAACCACAGGGGGCGCCTACGAGCAGTACTTC. The encoded protein is CASSQTTGGAYEQYF.

The V gene is TRBV2, the J gene TRBJ2-3; 7 positions agree with TRBD1. This CDR3 is built from 15 residues. Germline trimming cut 7 bases from V and 1 base from J; bases unmatched to any gene: 8. Germline CDR1 and CDR2: SNHLY and FYNNEI. The CDR3 sequence is CASIADRYRTDTQYF. CDR3 in DNA: TGTGCCAGCATCGCGGACAGGTACCGCACAGATACGCAGTATTTT.

The rearrangement uses TRBV30 and TRBJ1-1; D may be TRBD1 (5 bases). The CDR3 is 14 amino acids. Trimming shortened V by 2 bases and J by 11 bases, and 21 bases separated the two germline ends. The V gene's germline CDR1 is GTSNPN and CDR2 SVGIG (reference sequence). In DNA form, the CDR3 reads TGTGCCTGGAGTTATACAGGTTCGGAGCCTAGGGCTTTCTTT. Amino acids: CAWSYTGSEPRAFF. Together with reference TRBV30 and TRBJ1-1, the CDR3 gives the full variable domain: SQTIHQWPATLVQPVGSPLSLECTVEGTSNPNLYWYRQAAGRGLQLLFYSVGIGQISSEVPQNLSASRPQDRQFILSSKKLLLSDSGFYLCAWSYTGSEPRAFFGQGTRLTVV.

In DNA, the CDR3 is TGCGCCAGCAGAACTAGCGGGACCGAGCAGTTCTTC. Amino acids: CASRTSGTEQFF. The rearrangement links TRBV5-1 to TRBJ2-1; TRBD2 aligns across 10 bases. The CDR3 has 12 residues. Germline CDR1 SGHRS, CDR2 YFSETQ. V lost 5 bases to trimming and J lost 10 bases; unmatched junction nucleotides: 3.

The V and J genes are TRBV9 and TRBJ2-3; 8 positions match TRBD2. Germline CDR1 reads SGDLS; CDR2 reads YYNGEE. This CDR3 spans 17 amino acids. J gave up 0 bases and V 4 bases, and 10 bases lay outside the gene matches. CDR3 loop: CASSNSAGGLSTDTQYF. The CDR3 bases are TGTGCCAGCAGCAACTCCGCGGGGGGACTGAGCACAGATACGCAGTATTTT.

A few counts support this clone. The rearrangement links TRBV28 to TRBJ1-4, with D possibly being TRBD1 (6 bases). Trimming left V 4 bases short and J 7 bases short, with 19 bases between. This CDR3 comprises 16 residues. Germline assignment: CDR1 MDHEN and CDR2 SYDVKM. The CDR3 sequence: CASSSPFNRDGEKLFF. The CDR3 nucleotides are TGTGCCAGCAGTTCCCCTTTCAACAGGGACGGTGAAAAACTGTTTTTT.

This chain links TRBV9 with TRBJ2-2, with D unresolved. The germline CDR1 and CDR2 sequences are SGDLS and YYNGEE. The CDR3 contains 15 residues. Trimming cost V 2 bases and J 0 bases, with 8 bases left between them. CDR3: CASSVRSTNTGELFF. CDR3 nucleotide sequence: TGTGCCAGCAGCGTCCGGTCCACGAACACCGGGGAGCTGTTTTTT.

The chain combines TRBV6-1 with TRBJ1-5; D remains unclear. Between the trimmed V and J ends, which lost 10 bases and 0 bases, there was a span of 13 bases. The CDR3 extends over 14 amino acids. Germline-derived CDR1 and CDR2 are MNHNS and SASEGT. CDR3 sequence: CATLTDHSNQPQHF. CDR3 nucleotide sequence: TGTGCCACCCTAACAGACCATAGCAATCAGCCCCAGCATTTT.

The J gene is TRBJ2-3, the V gene TRBV10-1; TRBD2 agrees at 14 bases. This CDR3 spans 15 amino acids. The germline CDR1 and CDR2 sequences are WNHNN and SYGVQD (reference sequence). J gave up 8 bases and V 5 bases, and 6 bases lay outside the gene matches. The CDR3 DNA is TGCGCCAGCAGTTCGGGACTAGCGGGAGAAGGTACGCAGTATTTT. Residues: CASSSGLAGEGTQYF.

On this clone: Other DNA variants within this sample encode the same CDR3. The chain employs TRBV19 and TRBJ2-3; tentative D call: TRBD1 (5 bases). From germline, CDR1 is LNHDA and CDR2 SQIVND (reference sequence). V lost 3 bases and J 3 bases, leaving 7 bases between the germline ends. CDR3 length: 13 residues. CDR3 sequence: CASSMQGTDTQYF. DNA of the CDR3: TGTGCCAGTAGTATGCAGGGTACAGATACGCAGTATTTT.